The rows below give T cell receptor beta chains drawn from one sample of a study of cytomegalovirus exposure and HLA in healthy donors. Assay used: immunoSEQ multiplex PCR; TCRdb lists only in-frame clones, some missing. The sample yields around 120,000 clones, about 76% seen once. The sample was PBMCs. Receptors originate from a man aged 55-75 years in good health and CMV-seropositive. Each CDR3 is given with its conserved first and last residue. D genes are given only for firm matches. Clone size is stated in some rows and not others, as once, few, many or a class when expanded.

CDR3 length	V gene	J gene	clone size	D gene	CDR3 DNA	CDR3 protein
16	TRBV7-9	TRBJ1-4	once	-	TGTGCCAGCAGCCCATGGGTGACAGGAAGAAATGAAAAACTGTTTTTT	CASSPWVTGRNEKLFF
14	TRBV7-9	TRBJ2-7	once	TRBD2	TGTGCCAGCAGCTTGACTAGCGGGGCTTACGAGCAGTACTTC	CASSLTSGAYEQYF
11	TRBV12-5	TRBJ1-4	few	TRBD1	TGTGCTAGTGGTTACGAGACAGGGTTGTTTTTT	CASGYETGLFF
17	TRBV4-1	TRBJ1-1	few	-	TGCGCCAGCAGCCAAGTATATACAGCCTTCGGGAACACTGAAGCTTTCTTT	CASSQVYTAFGNTEAFF
15	TRBV19	TRBJ1-1	-	TRBD1	TGTGCCAGTAGTATCGAACAGGGGAAGAACACTGAAGCTTTCTTT	CASSIEQGKNTEAFF
16	TRBV5-1	TRBJ2-2	-	TRBD2	TGCGCCAGCAGCTTGTTAGCGGGGACGAACACCGGGGAGCTGTTTTTT	CASSLLAGTNTGELFF
16	TRBV2	TRBJ1-2	-	TRBD1	TGTGCCAGCAGGGCCAGGAGGGACAGCCTCGGGGATGGCTACACCTTC	CASRARRDSLGDGYTF
13	TRBV11-2	TRBJ2-7	-	-	TGTGCCAGCAGCTTAGACAGCGCCTACGAGCAGTACTTC	CASSLDSAYEQYF
15	TRBV7-9	TRBJ2-7	-	TRBD1	TGTGCCAGCAGCTTAGCGTACAGGGGGCGGTACGAGCAGTACTTC	CASSLAYRGRYEQYF
16	TRBV15	TRBJ2-1	few	-	TGTGCCACCAGCAGAGATCGCCTTACCAGGAACAATGAGCAGTTCTTC	CATSRDRLTRNNEQFF
14	TRBV7-3	TRBJ2-7	-	-	TGTGCCAGCAGCCCTAGGACAGAGAGCTACGAGCAGTACTTC	CASSPRTESYEQYF
14	TRBV9	TRBJ2-1	-	TRBD1	TGTGCCAGCAGCGGTTACAGGGGTCCCAATGAGCAGTTCTTC	CASSGYRGPNEQFF
19	TRBV12-5	TRBJ1-5	-	-	TGTGCTAGTGGTTTGGTTCCTCGAAGGGGAAGTACTAGCAATCAGCCCCAGCATTTT	CASGLVPRRGSTSNQPQHF
16	TRBV7-2	TRBJ2-3	-	TRBD1	TGTGCCAGCAGCAAGATTTGGGGACAGCCCACAGATACGCAGTATTTT	CASSKIWGQPTDTQYF
11	TRBV6-6	TRBJ1-6	-	-	TGTGCCAGCAGGAGAAATTCACCCCTCCACTTT	CASRRNSPLHF
15	TRBV7-9	TRBJ2-6	-	-	TGTGCCAGCAGCTTAGTCAGGGCTGGGGCCAACGTCCTGACTTTC	CASSLVRAGANVLTF
15	TRBV6-5	TRBJ2-6	-	-	TGTGCCAGCAGTTACTACAGCCCTGGGGCCAACGTCCTGACTTTC	CASSYYSPGANVLTF
12	TRBV29-1	TRBJ1-1	-	TRBD1	TGCAGCGTACGACAGGGTGGAACTGAAGCTTTCTTT	CSVRQGGTEAFF
15	TRBV6-5	TRBJ2-7	-	-	TGTGCCAGCAGTTACTCTAGTCAACGGAGGTACGAGCAGTACTTC	CASSYSSQRRYEQYF
14	TRBV7-9	TRBJ1-2	-	TRBD1	TGTGCCAGCAGCCCGCGGGACAGCAACTATGGCTACACCTTC	CASSPRDSNYGYTF
13	TRBV7-7	TRBJ2-1	-	-	TGTGCCAGCTCGGGAAATCCGCTCAATGAGCAGTTCTTC	CASSGNPLNEQFF
13	TRBV19	TRBJ1-2	-	-	TGTGCCAGTAGCGCGGGGGGGAGGAATGGCTACACCTTC	CASSAGGRNGYTF
16	TRBV18	TRBJ1-2	-	-	TGTGCCAGCTCTAACCTCTTGGGACAATCGAACTATGGCTACACCTTC	CASSNLLGQSNYGYTF
16	TRBV29-1	TRBJ2-1	-	TRBD2	TGCAGCGTTGAACCTAGCGGGGGGGGCGTTAACAATGAGCAGTTCTTC	CSVEPSGGGVNNEQFF
15	TRBV13	TRBJ2-7	-	TRBD2	TGTGCCAGCAGCTGGGGGACTAGCGGGGTATACGAGCAGTACTTC	CASSWGTSGVYEQYF
14	TRBV27	TRBJ1-1	-	-	TGTGCCAGCAGGCTCGAGGGGGTGCGCACTGAAGCTTTCTTT	CASRLEGVRTEAFF
14	TRBV5-1	TRBJ2-7	-	TRBD1	TGCGCCAGCAGTGGACAGGGAAGCTCCTACGAGCAGTACTTC	CASSGQGSSYEQYF
17	TRBV29-1	TRBJ2-6	-	-	TGCAGCGTTGAAGGGGCAGGTACTCTCTCTGGGGCCAACGTCCTGACTTTC	CSVEGAGTLSGANVLTF
15	TRBV29-1	TRBJ2-5	-	TRBD1	TGCAGCGTTGGGCTGGGGGACAGTACAGGAGAGACCCAGTACTTC	CSVGLGDSTGETQYF
14	TRBV5-1	TRBJ1-1	-	-	TGCGCCAGCAGCTTGACCCGTGGGGCCATTGAAGCTTTCTTT	CASSLTRGAIEAFF
12	TRBV4-1	TRBJ2-1	-	-	TGCGCCAGCAGCCTCAAAGGGAGGGAGCAGTTCTTC	CASSLKGREQFF
13	TRBV7-9	TRBJ1-1	once	TRBD1	TGTGCCAGCAGGGCCGGACAGGGCACTGAAGCTTTCTTT	CASRAGQGTEAFF
14	TRBV4-2	TRBJ2-3	-	-	TGTGCCAGCAGCCCCGGGGTGGGCACAGATACGCAGTATTTT	CASSPGVGTDTQYF
16	TRBV5-1	TRBJ1-4	-	TRBD1	TGCGCCAGCAGCACAAGGGTAGGGGGCGCTGATGAAAAACTGTTTTTT	CASSTRVGGADEKLFF
16	TRBV2	TRBJ1-6	-	-	TGTGCCAGCAGTGAAGCCCGGGTGACGTCTAATTCACCCCTCCACTTT	CASSEARVTSNSPLHF
15	TRBV5-1	TRBJ1-1	-	-	TGCGCCAGCAGCTTGTACAGGGACATGAACACTGAAGCTTTCTTT	CASSLYRDMNTEAFF
16	TRBV7-9	TRBJ2-7	-	-	TGTGCCAGCAGCAGGGGCCAGGGGCTCATAATGGCCGAGCAGTACTTC	CASSRGQGLIMAEQYF
13	TRBV30	TRBJ1-4	-	TRBD1	TGTGCCTCACAGGGGAGAGTGGTAGAAAAACTGTTTTTT	CASQGRVVEKLFF
13	TRBV5-6	TRBJ1-2	-	-	TGTGCCAGCAGCCCATTGGACAGCTATGGCTACACCTTC	CASSPLDSYGYTF
16	TRBV7-9	TRBJ2-7	-	-	TGTTCCAGCAGACTTTTAGACAGGTTTGGAGACTACGAGCAGTACTTC	CSSRLLDRFGDYEQYF
13	TRBV6-5	TRBJ2-5	-	-	TGTGCCAGCAGCCGCGGACAAGGGGAGACCCAGTACTTC	CASSRGQGETQYF
16	TRBV7-8	TRBJ2-7	-	TRBD1	TGTGCCAGCAGCCACCCGAGGACAGGGGAGTCCTACGAGCAGTACTTC	CASSHPRTGESYEQYF
11	TRBV20-1	TRBJ1-2	-	-	TGCAGTGCTCCCCATCCGAGCGGCTACACCTTC	CSAPHPSGYTF
16	TRBV9	TRBJ2-7	once	TRBD2	TGTGCCAGCAGCGTAAAGGCCGGGGGGGGCAGGTACGAGCAGTACTTC	CASSVKAGGGRYEQYF
15	TRBV2	TRBJ2-7	-	-	TGTGCCAGCAGCCGGCAGGGGATAGTTACCTACGAGCAGTACTTC	CASSRQGIVTYEQYF
14	TRBV4-1	TRBJ2-7	-	TRBD1	TGCGCCAGCAGCCAAGTGACAGGGGGCTACGAGCAGTACTTC	CASSQVTGGYEQYF
15	TRBV5-1	TRBJ2-2	few	TRBD1	TGCGCCAGCAGCTTGAAGGGGGCAGGGGACGGGGAGCTGTTTTTT	CASSLKGAGDGELFF
14	TRBV4-1	TRBJ1-2	-	-	TGCGCCAGCAGCCAAGCGGAGACTAACTATGGCTACACCTTC	CASSQAETNYGYTF
15	TRBV5-1	TRBJ1-1	-	TRBD1	TGCGCCAGCAGCTTGAGCGTGGGACAGCACACTGAAGCTTTCTTT	CASSLSVGQHTEAFF
14	TRBV4-2	TRBJ1-1	few	-	TGTGCCAGCAGAGAAACAGGGATTCTCACTGAAGCTTTCTTT	CASRETGILTEAFF
16	TRBV7-9	TRBJ2-5	-	TRBD2	TGTGCCAGCAGCTTAGATGCACTAGCGGGACGGGAGACCCAGTACTTC	CASSLDALAGRETQYF
16	TRBV10-3	TRBJ2-2	-	TRBD2	TGTGCCATCCGAGCGACTAGCGGGGGGCCCCCCGGGGAGCTGTTTTTT	CAIRATSGGPPGELFF